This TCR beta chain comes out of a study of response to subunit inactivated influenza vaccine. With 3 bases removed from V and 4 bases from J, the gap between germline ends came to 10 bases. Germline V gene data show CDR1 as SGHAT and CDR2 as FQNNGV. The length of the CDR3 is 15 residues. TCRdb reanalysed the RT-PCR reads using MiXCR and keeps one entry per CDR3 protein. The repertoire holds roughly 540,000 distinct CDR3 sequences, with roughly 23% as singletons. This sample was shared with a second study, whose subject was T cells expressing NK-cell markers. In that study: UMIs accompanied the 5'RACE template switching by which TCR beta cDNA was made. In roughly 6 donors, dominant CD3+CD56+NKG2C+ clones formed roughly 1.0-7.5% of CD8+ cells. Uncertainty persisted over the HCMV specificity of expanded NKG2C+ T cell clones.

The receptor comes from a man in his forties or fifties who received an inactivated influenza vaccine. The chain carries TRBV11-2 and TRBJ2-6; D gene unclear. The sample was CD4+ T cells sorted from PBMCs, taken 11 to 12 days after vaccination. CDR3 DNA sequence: TGTGCCAGCAGCTTCAGCAGGTGGGGGGCCAACGTCCTGACTTTC. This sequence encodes CASSFSRWGANVLTF.